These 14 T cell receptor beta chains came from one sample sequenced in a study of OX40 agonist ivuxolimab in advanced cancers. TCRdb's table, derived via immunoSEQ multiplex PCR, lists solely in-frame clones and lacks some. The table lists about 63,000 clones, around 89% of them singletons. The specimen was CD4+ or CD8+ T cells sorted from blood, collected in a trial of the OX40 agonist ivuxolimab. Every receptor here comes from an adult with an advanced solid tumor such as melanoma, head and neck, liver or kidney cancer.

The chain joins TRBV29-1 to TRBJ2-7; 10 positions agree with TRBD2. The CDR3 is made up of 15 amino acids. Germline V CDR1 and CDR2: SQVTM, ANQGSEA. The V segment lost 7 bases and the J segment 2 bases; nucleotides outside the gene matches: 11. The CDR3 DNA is TGCAGCGCTACCCAATTAGCGGGAGGACCCTACGAGCAGTACTTC. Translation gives CSATQLAGGPYEQYF.

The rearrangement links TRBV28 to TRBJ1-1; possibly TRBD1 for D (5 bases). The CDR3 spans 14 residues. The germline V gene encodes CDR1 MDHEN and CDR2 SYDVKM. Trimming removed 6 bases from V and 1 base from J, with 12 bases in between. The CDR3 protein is CASSVGGGNTEAFF. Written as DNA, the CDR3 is TGTGCCAGCAGCGTGGGTGGGGGGAACACTGAAGCTTTCTTT.

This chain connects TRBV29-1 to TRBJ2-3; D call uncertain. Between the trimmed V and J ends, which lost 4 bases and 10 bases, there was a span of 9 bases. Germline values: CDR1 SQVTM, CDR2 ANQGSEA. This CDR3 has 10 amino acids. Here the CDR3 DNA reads TGCAGCGTTGGGCGCTGGGCGCAGTATTTT. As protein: CSVGRWAQYF.

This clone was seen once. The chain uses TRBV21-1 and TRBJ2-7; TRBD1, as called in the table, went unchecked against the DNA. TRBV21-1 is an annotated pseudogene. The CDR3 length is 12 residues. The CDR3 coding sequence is TGTGCCAGCAGCGAAGGCAGGCGCGAGCAGTACTTC. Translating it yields CASSEGRREQYF.

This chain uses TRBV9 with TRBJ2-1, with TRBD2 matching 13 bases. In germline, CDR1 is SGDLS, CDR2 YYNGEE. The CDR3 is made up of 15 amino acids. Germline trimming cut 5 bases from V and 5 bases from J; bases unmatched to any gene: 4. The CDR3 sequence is CASSRGLAGDNEQFF. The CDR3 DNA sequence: TGTGCCAGCAGTCGAGGACTAGCGGGAGACAATGAGCAGTTCTTC.

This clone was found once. The CDR3 nucleotides are TGTGCCAGTAGTAAAGGGCAGTTTAATTCACCCCTCCACTTT. Translated: CASSKGQFNSPLHF. The chain recombines TRBV19 with TRBJ1-6; D gene unclear. Germline CDR1 and CDR2: LNHDA and SQIVND (reference sequence). The V and J ends lost 4 bases and 6 bases respectively, with 10 bases between them. This CDR3 comprises 14 residues.

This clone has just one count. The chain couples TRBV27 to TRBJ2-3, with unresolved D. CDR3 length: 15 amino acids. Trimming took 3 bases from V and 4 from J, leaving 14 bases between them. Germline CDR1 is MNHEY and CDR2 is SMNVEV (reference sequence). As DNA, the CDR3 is TGTGCCAGCAGTTTCGGGCTCCAGGAACCAGATACGCAGTATTTT. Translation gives CASSFGLQEPDTQYF.

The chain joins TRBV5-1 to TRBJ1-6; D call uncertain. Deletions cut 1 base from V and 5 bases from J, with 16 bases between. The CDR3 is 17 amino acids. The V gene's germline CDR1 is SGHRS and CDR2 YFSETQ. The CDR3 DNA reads TGCGCCAGCAGCTTGTTCGCGCGCTCCTCAGATAATTCACCCCTCCACTTT. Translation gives CASSLFARSSDNSPLHF.

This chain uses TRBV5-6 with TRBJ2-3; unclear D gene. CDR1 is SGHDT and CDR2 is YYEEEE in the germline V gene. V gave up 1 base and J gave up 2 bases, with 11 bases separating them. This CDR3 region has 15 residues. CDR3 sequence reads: CASSLPQAYTDTQYF. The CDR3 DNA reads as TGTGCCAGCAGCTTGCCCCAGGCCTACACAGATACGCAGTATTTT. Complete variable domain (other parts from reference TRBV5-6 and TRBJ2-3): DAGVTQSPTHLIKTRGQQVTLRCSPKSGHDTVSWYQQALGQGPQFIFQYYEEEERQRGNFPDRFSGHQFPNYSSELNVNALLLGDSALYLCASSLPQAYTDTQYFGPGTRLTVL.

The CDR3, as DNA: TGCGCCAGCAGCGAGAGCGGGAGCTACAATGAGCAGTTCTTC. Protein product: CASSESGSYNEQFF. The V and J genes are TRBV5-1 and TRBJ2-1, with TRBD2 identical over 8 bases. Germline V gene data show CDR1 as SGHRS and CDR2 as YFSETQ. This CDR3 contains 14 residues. J was trimmed by 3 bases and V by 4 bases; bases with no gene match: 3.

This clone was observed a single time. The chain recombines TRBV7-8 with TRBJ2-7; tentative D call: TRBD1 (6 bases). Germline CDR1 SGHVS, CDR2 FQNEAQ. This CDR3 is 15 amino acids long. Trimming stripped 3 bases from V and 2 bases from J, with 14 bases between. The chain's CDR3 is CASSFMAGVPYEQYF. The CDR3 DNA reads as TGTGCCAGCAGCTTTATGGCAGGGGTCCCCTACGAGCAGTACTTC.

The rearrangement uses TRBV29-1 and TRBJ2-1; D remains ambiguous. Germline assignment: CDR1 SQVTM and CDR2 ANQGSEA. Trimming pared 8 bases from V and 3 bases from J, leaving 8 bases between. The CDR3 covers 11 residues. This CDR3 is CSLSHYNEQFF. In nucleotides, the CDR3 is TGCAGCCTCTCCCACTACAATGAGCAGTTCTTC.

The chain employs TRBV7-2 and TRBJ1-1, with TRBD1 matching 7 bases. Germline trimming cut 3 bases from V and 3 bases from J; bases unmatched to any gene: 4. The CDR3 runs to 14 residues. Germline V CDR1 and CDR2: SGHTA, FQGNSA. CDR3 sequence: CASSLTGKDTEAFF. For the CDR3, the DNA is TGTGCCAGCAGCTTGACAGGGAAGGACACTGAAGCTTTCTTT.

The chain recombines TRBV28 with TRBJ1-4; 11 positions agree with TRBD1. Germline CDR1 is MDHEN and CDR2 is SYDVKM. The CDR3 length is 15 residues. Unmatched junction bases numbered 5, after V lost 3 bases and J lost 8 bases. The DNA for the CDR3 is TGTGCCAGCAGTTTGCCGGGACAGGGGGGAGAAAAACTGTTTTTT. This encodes CASSLPGQGGEKLFF.